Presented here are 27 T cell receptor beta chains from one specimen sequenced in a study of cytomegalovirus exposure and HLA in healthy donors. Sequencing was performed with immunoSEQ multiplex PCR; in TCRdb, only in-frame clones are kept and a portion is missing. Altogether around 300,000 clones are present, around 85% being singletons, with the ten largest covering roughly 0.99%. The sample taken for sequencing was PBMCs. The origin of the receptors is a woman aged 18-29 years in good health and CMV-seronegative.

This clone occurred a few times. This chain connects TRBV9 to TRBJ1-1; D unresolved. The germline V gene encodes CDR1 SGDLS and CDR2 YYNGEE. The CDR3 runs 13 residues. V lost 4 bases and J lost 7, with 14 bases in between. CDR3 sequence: CASSPYTGLEAFF. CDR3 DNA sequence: TGTGCCAGCAGCCCCTATACGGGTCTTGAAGCTTTCTTT.

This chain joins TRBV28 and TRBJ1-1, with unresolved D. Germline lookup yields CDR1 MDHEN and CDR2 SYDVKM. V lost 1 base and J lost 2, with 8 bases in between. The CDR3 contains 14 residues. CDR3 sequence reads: CASSLLSANTEAFF. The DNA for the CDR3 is TGTGCCAGCAGTTTATTGAGCGCCAACACTGAAGCTTTCTTT.

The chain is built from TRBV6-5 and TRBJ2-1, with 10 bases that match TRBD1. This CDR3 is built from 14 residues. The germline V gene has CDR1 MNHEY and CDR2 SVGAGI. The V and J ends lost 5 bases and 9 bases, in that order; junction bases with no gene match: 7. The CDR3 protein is CASSRDRGGSEQFF. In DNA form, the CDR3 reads TGTGCCAGCAGTCGGGACAGGGGCGGGAGTGAGCAGTTCTTC.

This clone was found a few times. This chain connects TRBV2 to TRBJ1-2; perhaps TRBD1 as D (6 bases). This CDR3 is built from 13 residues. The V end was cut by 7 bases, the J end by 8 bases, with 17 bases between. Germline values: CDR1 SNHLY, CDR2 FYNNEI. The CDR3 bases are TGTGCCAGCAAACACAGGGTCTCGAGCGGCTACACCTTC. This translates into CASKHRVSSGYTF.

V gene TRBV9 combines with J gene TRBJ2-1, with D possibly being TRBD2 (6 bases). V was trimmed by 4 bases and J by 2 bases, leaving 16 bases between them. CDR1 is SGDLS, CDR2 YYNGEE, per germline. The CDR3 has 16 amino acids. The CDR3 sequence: CASSTGPGEAYNEQFF. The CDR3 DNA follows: TGTGCCAGCAGCACTGGACCCGGGGAGGCCTACAATGAGCAGTTCTTC.

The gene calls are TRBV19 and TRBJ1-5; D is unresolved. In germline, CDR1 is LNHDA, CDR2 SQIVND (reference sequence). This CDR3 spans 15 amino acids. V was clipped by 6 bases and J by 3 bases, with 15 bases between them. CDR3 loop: CASSPVEGVNQPQHF. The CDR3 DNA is TGTGCCAGTAGCCCCGTCGAGGGTGTCAATCAGCCCCAGCATTTT.

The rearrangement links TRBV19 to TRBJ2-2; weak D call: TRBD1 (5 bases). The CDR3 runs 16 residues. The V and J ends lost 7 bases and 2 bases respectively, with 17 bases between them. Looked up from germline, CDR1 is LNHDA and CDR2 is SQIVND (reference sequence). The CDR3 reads CASKSLGAGNTGELFF. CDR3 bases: TGTGCCAGTAAATCCCTTGGGGCAGGCAACACCGGGGAGCTGTTTTTT.

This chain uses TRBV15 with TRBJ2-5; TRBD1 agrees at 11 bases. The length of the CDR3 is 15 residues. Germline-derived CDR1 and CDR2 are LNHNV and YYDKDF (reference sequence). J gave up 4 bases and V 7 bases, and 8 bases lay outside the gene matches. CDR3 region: CATTSDRGLRETQYF. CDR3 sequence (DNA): TGTGCCACCACTTCGGACAGGGGGCTTCGAGAGACCCAGTACTTC.

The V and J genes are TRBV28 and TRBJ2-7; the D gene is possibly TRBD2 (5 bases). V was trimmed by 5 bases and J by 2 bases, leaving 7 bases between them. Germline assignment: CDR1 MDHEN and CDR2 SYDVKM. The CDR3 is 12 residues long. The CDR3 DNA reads TGTGCCAGCAGTGGGGAGCCCTACGAGCAGTACTTC. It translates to CASSGEPYEQYF. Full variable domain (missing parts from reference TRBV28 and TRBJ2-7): DVKVTQSSRYLVKRTGEKVFLECVQDMDHENMFWYRQDPGLGLRLIYFSYDVKMKEKGDIPEGYSVSREKKERFSLILESASTNQTSMYLCASSGEPYEQYFGPGTRLTVT.

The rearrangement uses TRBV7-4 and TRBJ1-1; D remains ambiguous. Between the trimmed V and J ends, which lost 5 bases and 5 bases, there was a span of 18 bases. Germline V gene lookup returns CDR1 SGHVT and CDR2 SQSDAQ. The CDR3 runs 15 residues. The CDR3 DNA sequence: TGTGCCAGCAGCCTACGGTGGTCTATGAGGACTGAAGCTTTCTTT. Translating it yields CASSLRWSMRTEAFF.

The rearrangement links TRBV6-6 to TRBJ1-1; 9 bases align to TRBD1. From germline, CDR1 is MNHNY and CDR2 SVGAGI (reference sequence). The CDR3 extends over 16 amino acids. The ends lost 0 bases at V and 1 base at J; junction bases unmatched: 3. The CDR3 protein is CASSYSRGQGNTEAFF. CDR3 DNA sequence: TGTGCCAGCAGTTACTCGAGGGGACAGGGGAACACTGAAGCTTTCTTT.

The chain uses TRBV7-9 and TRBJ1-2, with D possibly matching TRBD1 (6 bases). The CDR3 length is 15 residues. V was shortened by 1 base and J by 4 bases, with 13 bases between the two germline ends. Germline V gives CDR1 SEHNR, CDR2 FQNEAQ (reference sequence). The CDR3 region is CASSLERGILYGYTF. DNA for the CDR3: TGTGCCAGCAGCTTAGAGAGGGGGATCCTCTATGGCTACACCTTC.

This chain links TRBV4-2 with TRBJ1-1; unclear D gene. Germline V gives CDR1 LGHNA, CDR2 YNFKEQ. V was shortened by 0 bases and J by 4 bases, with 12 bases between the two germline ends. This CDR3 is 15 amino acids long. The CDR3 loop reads CASSQEPGLGTEAFF. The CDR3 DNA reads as TGTGCCAGCAGCCAAGAACCGGGTTTGGGCACTGAAGCTTTCTTT.

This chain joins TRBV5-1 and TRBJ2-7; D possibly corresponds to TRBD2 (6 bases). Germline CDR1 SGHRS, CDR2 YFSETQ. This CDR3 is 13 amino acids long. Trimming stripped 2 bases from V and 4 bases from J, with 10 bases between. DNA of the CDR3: TGCGCCAGCAGCTTCGGGACTTCATACGAGCAGTACTTC. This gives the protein CASSFGTSYEQYF.

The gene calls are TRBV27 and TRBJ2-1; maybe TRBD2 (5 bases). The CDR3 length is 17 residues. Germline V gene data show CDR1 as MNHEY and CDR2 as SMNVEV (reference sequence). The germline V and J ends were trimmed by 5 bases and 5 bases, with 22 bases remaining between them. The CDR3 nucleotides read TGTGCCAGCAGTCCATCGCCCAACGGAGGTCGGAACAATGAGCAGTTCTTC. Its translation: CASSPSPNGGRNNEQFF.

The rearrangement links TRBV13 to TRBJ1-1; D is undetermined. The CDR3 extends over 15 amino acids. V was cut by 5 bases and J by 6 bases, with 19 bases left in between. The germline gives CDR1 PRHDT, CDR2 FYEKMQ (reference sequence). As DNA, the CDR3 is TGTGCCAGCAGCCCAACTACGGGGAATAAGGCTGAAGCTTTCTTT. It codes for CASSPTTGNKAEAFF.

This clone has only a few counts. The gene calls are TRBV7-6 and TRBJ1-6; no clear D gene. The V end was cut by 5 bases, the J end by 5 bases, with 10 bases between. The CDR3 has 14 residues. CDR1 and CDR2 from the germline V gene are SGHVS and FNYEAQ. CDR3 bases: TGTGCCAGCAGCCAGCGGGCGGATAATTCACCCCTCCACTTT. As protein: CASSQRADNSPLHF.

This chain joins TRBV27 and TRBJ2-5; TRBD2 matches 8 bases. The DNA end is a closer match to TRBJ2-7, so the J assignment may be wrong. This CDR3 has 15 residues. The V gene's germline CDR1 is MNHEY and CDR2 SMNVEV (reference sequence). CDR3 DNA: TGTGCCAGCAGTTCCACCGCGGGAGGTTCCCACGAGCAGTACTTC. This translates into CASSSTAGGSHEQYF.

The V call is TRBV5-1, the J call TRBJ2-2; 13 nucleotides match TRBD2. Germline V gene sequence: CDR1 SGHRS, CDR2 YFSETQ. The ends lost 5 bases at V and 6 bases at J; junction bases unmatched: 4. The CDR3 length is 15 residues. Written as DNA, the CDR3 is TGCGCCAGCAGTGGACTAGCGGGAGAGGCCGGGGAGCTGTTTTTT. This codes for CASSGLAGEAGELFF.

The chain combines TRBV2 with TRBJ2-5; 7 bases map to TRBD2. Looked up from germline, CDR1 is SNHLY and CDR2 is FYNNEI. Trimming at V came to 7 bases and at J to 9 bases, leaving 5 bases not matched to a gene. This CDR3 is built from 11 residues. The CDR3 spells CASTGLVAQYF. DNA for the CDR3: TGTGCCAGCACCGGACTAGTGGCCCAGTACTTC.

As DNA, the CDR3 is TGTGCCAGTAGATCAGGGGTAGAGGGTGAAAAACTGTTTTTT. Protein: CASRSGVEGEKLFF. The V and J genes are TRBV19 and TRBJ1-4; perhaps TRBD1 as D (6 bases). V was trimmed by 6 bases and J by 7 bases, leaving 15 bases between them. Germline V gives CDR1 LNHDA, CDR2 SQIVND (reference sequence). The CDR3 sequence is 14 residues long.

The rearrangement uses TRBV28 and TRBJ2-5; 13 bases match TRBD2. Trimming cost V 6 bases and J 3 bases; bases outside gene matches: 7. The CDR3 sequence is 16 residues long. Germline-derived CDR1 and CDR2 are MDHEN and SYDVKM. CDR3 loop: CASRVIGLAGEETQYF. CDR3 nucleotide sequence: TGTGCCAGCAGGGTGATAGGACTAGCGGGGGAAGAGACCCAGTACTTC.

The CDR3 sequence is CASILVGQRGNQPQHF. The CDR3 bases are TGTGCCAGCATACTGGTGGGACAAAGGGGCAATCAGCCCCAGCATTTT. The gene calls are TRBV6-6 and TRBJ1-5; TRBD1 might be the D (6 bases). Trimming removed 7 bases at V and 2 bases at J, with 18 bases between. Germline V gives CDR1 MNHNY, CDR2 SVGAGI (reference sequence). This CDR3 region has 16 residues.

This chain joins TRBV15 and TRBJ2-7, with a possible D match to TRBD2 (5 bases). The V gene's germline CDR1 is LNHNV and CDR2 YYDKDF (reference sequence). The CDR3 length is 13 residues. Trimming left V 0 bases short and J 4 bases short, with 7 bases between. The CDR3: CATSRDRGYEQYF. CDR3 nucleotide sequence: TGTGCCACCAGCAGAGATCGGGGTTACGAGCAGTACTTC.

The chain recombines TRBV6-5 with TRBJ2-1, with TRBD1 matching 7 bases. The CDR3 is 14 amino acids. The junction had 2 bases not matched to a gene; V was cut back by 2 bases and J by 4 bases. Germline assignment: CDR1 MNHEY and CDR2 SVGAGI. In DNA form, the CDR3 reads TGTGCCAGCAGTTACAGGGACAGATACAATGAGCAGTTCTTC. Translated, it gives CASSYRDRYNEQFF.

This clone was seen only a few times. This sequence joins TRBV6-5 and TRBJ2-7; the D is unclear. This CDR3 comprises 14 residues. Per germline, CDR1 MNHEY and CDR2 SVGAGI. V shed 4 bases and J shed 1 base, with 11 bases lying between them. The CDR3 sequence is CASSSLGRSYEQYF. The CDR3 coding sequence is TGTGCCAGCAGTTCCCTAGGCCGTTCCTACGAGCAGTACTTC.

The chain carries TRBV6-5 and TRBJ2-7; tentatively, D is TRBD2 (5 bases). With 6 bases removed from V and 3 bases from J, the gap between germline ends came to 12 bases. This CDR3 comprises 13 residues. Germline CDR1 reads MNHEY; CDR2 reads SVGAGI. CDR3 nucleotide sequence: TGTGCCAGCAGCTCTCCGGGGTTCTACGAGCAGTACTTC. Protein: CASSSPGFYEQYF.